Sequencing of this T cell receptor beta chain was carried out in a study of shared clonotypes between healthy human individuals. The CDR3 is made up of 12 amino acids. The germline V and J ends were trimmed by 10 bases and 4 bases, with 13 bases remaining between them. Germline-derived CDR1 and CDR2 are MDHEN and SYDVKM. Some clones are missing from TCRdb's copy, which holds only in-frame ones; the method was immunoSEQ multiplex PCR. The sample carries roughly 1,500,000 clones, 98% recorded once. The source of this sequence is a young man in good health. The sequencing input was naive CD4+ T cells sorted from blood. Subset reported: CD45RA+ positively selected. The chain uses TRBV28 and TRBJ1-2, with D hard to call. The CDR3 sequence is CATSSRAYGYTF. As DNA, the CDR3 is TGTGCCACCTCTTCCCGAGCCTATGGCTACACCTTC.